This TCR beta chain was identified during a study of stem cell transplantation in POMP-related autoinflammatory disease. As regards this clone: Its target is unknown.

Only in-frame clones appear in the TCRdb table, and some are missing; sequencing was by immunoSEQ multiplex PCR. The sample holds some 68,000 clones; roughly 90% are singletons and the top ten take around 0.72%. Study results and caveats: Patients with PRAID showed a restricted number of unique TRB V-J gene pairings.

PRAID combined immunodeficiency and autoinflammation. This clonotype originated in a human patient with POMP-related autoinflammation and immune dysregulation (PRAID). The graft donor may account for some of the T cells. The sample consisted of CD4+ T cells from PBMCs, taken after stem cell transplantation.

The CDR3 is CASSLVEGANGNTIYF. DNA for the CDR3: TGTGCCAGCAGCTTGGTCGAGGGTGCCAATGGAAACACCATATATTTT. The gene calls are TRBV5-5 and TRBJ1-3; D remains unclear. This CDR3 is 16 amino acids long. CDR1 and CDR2 from the germline V gene are SGHKS and YYEKEE (reference sequence). V lost 0 bases and J 3 bases, leaving 13 bases between the germline ends.